This T cell receptor (beta chain) is drawn from a study of follicular helper T cells after annual influenza vaccination. Profiling relied on immunoSEQ multiplex PCR, and the TCRdb table lists in-frame clones only, not all of them. This table has about 11,000 clones, roughly 80% appearing once. Trimming took 4 bases from V and 0 from J; bases not matched to a gene: 17. CDR1 is SGHDT and CDR2 is YYEEEE in the germline V gene. CDR3 length: 19 amino acids. The time point here: 2014-2015 season, pre-vaccination. The sequence was obtained from an adult who received the influenza vaccine. The starting material was CXCR5- memory CD4+ T cells sorted from blood, obtained on the day of influenza vaccination. The chain uses TRBV5-6 and TRBJ2-3; 7 bases line up with TRBD2. The CDR3 loop is CASSLAGEGHYTSTDTQYF. The CDR3 region has the DNA TGTGCCAGCAGCCTGGCTGGGGAGGGCCATTATACTAGCACAGATACGCAGTATTTT.